This T cell receptor beta chain appears in the sequencing data of a study of T cells after yellow fever vaccination. Overall study: Preparation of fractions with low cell numbers was performed using SMART-Seq v4 Ultra Low Input.

Worth noting for this clonotype: Its antigen is as yet unknown.

The V end was cut by 0 bases, the J end by 5 bases, with 5 bases between. This CDR3 spans 12 amino acids. From germline, CDR1 is MNHNS and CDR2 SASEGT. The study, taken as a whole, reports: Overall, a small share of clonotypes was seen in both CD4 and CD8 compartments. Post-booster repertoires contained most primary-vaccination clones again (roughly 95% CD4, roughly 90% CD8).

The TCR cDNA carried a universal primer site and UMIs from 5'RACE template switching. TCRdb re-called the 5' RACE reads with MiXCR, one entry per CDR3 protein. Here the sample spans 310,000 or so distinct CDR3 sequences, roughly 4% being singletons. This chain uses TRBV6-1 with TRBJ2-7; D unresolved. Sequenced here: PBMCs, sampled on the day of the yellow fever booster vaccination. This TCR derives from a man aged 18 to 30 who received the YFV17D yellow fever vaccine. CDR3 residues: CASSEAAHEQYV. CDR3 in DNA: TGTGCCAGCAGTGAAGCGGCCCACGAGCAGTACGTC.